This T cell receptor (beta chain) is from a study of T-cell memory formation after mild COVID-19. Study-level background: Clusters were largely donor specific. Study outcomes and limitations: Cross-reactive memory apparently joined, as some responding clones appeared in pre-infection memory.

MiXCR, applied by TCRdb to the 5' RACE reads, yields one record per CDR3 protein. The sample contains about 150,000 distinct CDR3 sequences, less than 40% of which appear only once. With respect to this clonotype: What it binds is not known.

From germline, CDR1 is LGHNA and CDR2 YNFKEQ. The CDR3 sequence is 11 residues long. Between the trimmed V and J ends, which lost 4 bases and 5 bases, there was a span of 6 bases. This receptor was identified in an adult woman who had mild COVID-19 (a few samples of this study predate the infection). Cell type and time point are not known. The chain combines TRBV4-2 with TRBJ2-7; D remains ambiguous. The sequenced material came from PBMCs or a T cell subset sorted from them (not recorded which). CDR3 protein: CASSRGNEQYF. DNA of the CDR3: TGTGCCAGCAGCCGTGGCAACGAGCAGTACTTC.